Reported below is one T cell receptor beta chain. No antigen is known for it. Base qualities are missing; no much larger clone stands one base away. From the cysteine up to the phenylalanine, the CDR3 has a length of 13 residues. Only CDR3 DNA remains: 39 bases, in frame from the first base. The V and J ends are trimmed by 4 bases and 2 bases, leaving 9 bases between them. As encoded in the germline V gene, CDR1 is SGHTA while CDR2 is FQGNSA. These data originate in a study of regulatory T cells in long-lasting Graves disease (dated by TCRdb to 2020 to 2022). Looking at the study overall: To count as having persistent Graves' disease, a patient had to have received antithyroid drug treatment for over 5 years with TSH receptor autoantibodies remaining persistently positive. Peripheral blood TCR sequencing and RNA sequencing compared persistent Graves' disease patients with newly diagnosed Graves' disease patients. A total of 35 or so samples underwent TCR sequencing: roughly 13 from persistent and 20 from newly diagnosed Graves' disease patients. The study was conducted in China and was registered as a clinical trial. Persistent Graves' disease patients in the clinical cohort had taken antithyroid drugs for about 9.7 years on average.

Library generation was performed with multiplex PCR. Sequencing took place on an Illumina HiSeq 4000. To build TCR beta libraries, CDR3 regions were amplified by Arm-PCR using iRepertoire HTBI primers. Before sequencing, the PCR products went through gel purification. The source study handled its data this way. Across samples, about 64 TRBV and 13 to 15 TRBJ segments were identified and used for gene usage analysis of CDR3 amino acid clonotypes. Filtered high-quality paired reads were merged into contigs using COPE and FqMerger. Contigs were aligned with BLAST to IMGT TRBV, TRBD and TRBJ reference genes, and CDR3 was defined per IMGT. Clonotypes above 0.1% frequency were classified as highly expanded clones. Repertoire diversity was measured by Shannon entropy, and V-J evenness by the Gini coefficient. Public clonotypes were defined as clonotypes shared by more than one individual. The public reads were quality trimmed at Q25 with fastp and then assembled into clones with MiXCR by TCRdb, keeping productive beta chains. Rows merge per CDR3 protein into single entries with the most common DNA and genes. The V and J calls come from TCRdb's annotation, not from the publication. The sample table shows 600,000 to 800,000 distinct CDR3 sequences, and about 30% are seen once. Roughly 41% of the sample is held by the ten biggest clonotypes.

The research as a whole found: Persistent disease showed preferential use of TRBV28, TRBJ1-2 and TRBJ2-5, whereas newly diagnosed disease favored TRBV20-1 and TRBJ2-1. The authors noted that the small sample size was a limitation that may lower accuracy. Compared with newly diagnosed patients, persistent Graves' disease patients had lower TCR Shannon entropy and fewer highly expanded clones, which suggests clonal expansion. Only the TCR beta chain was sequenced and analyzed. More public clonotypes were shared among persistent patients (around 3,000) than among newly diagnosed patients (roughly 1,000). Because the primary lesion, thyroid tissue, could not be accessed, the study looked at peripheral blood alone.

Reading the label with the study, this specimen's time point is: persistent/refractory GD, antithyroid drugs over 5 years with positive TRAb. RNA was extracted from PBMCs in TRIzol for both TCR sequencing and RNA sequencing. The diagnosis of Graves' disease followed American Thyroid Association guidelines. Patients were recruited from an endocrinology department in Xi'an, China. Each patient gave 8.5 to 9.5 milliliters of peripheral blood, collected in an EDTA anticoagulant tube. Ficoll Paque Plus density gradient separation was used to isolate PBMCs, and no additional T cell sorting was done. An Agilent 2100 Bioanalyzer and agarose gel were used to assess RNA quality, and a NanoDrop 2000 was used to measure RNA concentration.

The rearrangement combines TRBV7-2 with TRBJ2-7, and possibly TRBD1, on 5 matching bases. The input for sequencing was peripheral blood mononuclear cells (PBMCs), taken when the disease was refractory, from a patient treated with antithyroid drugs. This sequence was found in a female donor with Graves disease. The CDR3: CASSSRVAYEQYF. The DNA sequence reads TGTGCCAGCAGCTCCAGGGTTGCCTACGAGCAGTACTTC. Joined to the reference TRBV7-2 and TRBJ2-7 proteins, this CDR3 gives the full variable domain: GAGVSQSPSNKVTEKGKDVELRCDPISGHTALYWYRQSLGQGLEFLIYFQGNSAPDKSGLPSDRFSAERTGGSVSTLTIQRTQQEDSAVYLCASSSRVAYEQYFGPGTRLTVT.